Here is one T cell receptor beta chain with its context. The CDR3 has 13 residues. Germline lookup yields CDR1 MNHEY and CDR2 SVGAGI. Trimming shortened V by 2 bases and J by 8 bases, and 13 bases separated the two germline ends. Authors' analysis steps: Reference gene primer amplification gave estimated nucleated cell counts. Using immunoSEQ multiplex PCR, the repertoire was profiled, and TCRdb retains in-frame clones only, with some absent. For V, J and clone size, that table is used; D and trimming come from the DNA. Of approximately 210,000 clones in the sample, roughly four fifths are singletons; the top ten hold roughly 12%. The data were taken from a study of blood T cell repertoires in COVID-19.

The specimen sequenced was peripheral blood. This receptor was taken from a woman aged 40 to 50 with acute or convalescent COVID-19. The rearrangement uses TRBV6-5 and TRBJ2-7; perhaps TRBD1 as D (6 bases). The CDR3 nucleotides read TGTGCCAGCAGTTACGCCCAGGGGACCCAGCAGTACTTC. Protein sequence: CASSYAQGTQQYF.